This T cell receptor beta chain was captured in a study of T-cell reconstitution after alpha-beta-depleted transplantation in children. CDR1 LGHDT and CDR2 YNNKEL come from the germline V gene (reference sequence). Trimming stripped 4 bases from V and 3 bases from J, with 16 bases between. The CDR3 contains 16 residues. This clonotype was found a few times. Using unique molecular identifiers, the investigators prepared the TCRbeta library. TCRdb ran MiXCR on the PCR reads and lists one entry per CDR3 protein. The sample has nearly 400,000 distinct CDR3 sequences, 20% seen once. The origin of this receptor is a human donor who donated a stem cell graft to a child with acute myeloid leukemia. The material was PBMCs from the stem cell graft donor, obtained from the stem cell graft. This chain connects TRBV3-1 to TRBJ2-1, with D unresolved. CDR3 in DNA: TGTGCCAGCAGCCCATCATGGAGTTCCGTCTACAATGAGCAGTTCTTC. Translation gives CASSPSWSSVYNEQFF.